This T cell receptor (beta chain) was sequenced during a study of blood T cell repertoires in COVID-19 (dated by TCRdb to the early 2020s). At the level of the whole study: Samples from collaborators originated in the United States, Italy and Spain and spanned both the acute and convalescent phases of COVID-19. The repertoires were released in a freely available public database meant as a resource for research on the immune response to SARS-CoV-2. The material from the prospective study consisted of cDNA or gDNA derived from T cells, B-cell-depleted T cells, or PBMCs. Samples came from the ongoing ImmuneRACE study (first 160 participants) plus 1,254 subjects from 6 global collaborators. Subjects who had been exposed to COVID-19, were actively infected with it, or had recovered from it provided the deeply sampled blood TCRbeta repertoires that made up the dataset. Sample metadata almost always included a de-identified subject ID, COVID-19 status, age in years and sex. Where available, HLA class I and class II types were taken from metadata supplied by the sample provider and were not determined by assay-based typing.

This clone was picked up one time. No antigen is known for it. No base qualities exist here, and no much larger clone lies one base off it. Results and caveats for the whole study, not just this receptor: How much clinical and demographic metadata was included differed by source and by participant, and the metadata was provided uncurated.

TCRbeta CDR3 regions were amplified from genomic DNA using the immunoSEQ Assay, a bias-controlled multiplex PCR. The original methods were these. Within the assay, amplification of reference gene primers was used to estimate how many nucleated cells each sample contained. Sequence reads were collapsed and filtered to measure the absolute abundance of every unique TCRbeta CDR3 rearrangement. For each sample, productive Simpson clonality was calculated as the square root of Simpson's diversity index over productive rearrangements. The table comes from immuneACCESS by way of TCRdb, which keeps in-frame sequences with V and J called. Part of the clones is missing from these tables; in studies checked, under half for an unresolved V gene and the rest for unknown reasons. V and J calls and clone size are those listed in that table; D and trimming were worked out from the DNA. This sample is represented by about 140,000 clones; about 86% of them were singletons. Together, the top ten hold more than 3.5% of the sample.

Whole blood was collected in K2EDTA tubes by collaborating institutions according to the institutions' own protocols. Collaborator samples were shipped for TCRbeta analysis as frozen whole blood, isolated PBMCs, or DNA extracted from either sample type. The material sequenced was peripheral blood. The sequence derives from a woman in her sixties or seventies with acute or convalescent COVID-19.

The base sequence is TGCGCCAGCCCGGACCGACAGGGTCACACTGAAGCTTTCTTT. Its protein is CASPDRQGHTEAFF. The rearrangement combines TRBV10-1 with TRBJ1-1; TRBD1 matches 7 bases in the middle. As encoded in the germline V gene (reference sequence), CDR1 is WNHNN while CDR2 is SYGVQD. Germline trimming amounts to 8 bases on V and 3 bases on J, with 9 as the count of junction bases outside the gene matches. The CDR3 numbers 14 residues from cysteine through phenylalanine. Here the CDR3 DNA is all that survives: 42 bases in frame from base 1.